This TCR beta chain comes out of a study of cytomegalovirus exposure and HLA in healthy donors. The PCR was carried out with 60 Vbeta primers and 13 Jbeta primers. Per the study methods: A later analysis counted approximately 80 million unique TCR beta chains, some 12 million shared. Using immunoSEQ multiplex PCR, the repertoire was profiled, and TCRdb retains in-frame clones only, with some absent. From that table come the V and J calls and clone size; the DNA was used to work out D and trimming. The sample shows roughly 180,000 clones, approximately 81% of them seen only once. On this clone: No antigen is known for it.

V was pared by 2 bases and J by 14 bases, with 15 bases of the junction left unmatched. Germline CDR1 reads GTSNPN; CDR2 reads SVGIG (reference sequence). The CDR3 has 14 amino acids. Study-wide findings and caveats: A later analysis found that most CMV-associated TCR beta chains appeared HLA-restricted.

The sequence was obtained from a female donor in good health and CMV-seronegative. The V call is TRBV30, the J call TRBJ1-5; TRBD1 aligns across 7 bases. The source material was PBMCs. DNA of the CDR3: TGTGCCTGGAGTAAGGGGGCCGCCAACAGCCCCAAGCATTTT. Amino acid sequence: CAWSKGAANSPKHF.